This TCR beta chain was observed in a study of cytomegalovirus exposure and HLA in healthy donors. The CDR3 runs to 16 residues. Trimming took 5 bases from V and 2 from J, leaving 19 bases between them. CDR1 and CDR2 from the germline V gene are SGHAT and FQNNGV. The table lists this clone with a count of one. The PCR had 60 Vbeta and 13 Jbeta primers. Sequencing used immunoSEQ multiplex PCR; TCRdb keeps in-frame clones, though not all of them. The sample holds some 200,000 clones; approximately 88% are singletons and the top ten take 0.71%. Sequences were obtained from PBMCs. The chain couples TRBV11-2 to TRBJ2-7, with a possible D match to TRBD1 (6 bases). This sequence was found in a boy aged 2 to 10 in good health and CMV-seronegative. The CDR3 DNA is TGTGCCAGCAGCCCCAAAGGACAGATTTATACCTACGAGCAGTACTTC. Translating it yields CASSPKGQIYTYEQYF.